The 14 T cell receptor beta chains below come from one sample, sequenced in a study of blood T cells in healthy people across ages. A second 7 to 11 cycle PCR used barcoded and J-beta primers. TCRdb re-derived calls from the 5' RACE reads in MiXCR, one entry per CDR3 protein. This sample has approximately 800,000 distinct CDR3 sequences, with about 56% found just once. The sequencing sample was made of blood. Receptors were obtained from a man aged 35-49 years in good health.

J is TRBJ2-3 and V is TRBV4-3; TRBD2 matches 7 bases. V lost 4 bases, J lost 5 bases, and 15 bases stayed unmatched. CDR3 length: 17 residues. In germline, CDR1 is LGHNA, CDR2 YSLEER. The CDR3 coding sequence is TGCGCCAGCAGCCCTACGGGGAGGGCTTGGGGTCGAGATACGCAGTATTTT. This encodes CASSPTGRAWGRDTQYF.

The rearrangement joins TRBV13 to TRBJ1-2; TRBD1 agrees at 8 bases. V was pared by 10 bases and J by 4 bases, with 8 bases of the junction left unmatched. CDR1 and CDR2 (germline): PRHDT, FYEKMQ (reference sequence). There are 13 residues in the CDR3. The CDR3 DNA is TGTGCCAACAAGGACAGGGACTTCTATGGCTACACCTTC. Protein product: CANKDRDFYGYTF.

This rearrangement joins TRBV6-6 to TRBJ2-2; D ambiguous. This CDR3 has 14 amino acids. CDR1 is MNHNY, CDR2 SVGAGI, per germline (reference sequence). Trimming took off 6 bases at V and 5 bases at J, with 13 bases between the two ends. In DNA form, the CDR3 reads TGTGCCAGCAGCCTCAAACATGGAACCGGGGAGCTGTTTTTT. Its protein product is CASSLKHGTGELFF.

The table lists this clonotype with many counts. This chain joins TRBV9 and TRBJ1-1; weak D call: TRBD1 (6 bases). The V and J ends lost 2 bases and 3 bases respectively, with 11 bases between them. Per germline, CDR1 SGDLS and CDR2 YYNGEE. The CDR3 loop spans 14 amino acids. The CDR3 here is CASSVDRLDTEAFF. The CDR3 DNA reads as TGTGCCAGCAGCGTCGACAGGTTGGACACTGAAGCTTTCTTT.

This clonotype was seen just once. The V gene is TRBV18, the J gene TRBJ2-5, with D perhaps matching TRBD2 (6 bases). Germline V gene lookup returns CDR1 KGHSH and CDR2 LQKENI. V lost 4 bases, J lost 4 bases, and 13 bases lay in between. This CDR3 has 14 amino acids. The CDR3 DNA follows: TGTGCCAGCTCACAAGCCGGGGGTTTAGAGACCCAGTACTTC. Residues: CASSQAGGLETQYF.

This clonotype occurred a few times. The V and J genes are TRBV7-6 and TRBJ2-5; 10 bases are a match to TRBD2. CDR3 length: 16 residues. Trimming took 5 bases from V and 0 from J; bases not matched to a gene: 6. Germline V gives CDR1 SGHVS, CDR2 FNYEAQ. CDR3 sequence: CASSGGTSANQETQYF. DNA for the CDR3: TGTGCCAGCAGCGGGGGGACTAGCGCGAACCAAGAGACCCAGTACTTC.

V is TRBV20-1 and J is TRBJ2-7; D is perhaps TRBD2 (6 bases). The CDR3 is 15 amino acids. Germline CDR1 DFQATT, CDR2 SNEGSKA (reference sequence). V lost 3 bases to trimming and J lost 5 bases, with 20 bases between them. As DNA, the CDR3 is TGCAGTGCTAGGCGGAGCGGGCTAGCTTCCCACGAGCAGTACTTC. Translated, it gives CSARRSGLASHEQYF.

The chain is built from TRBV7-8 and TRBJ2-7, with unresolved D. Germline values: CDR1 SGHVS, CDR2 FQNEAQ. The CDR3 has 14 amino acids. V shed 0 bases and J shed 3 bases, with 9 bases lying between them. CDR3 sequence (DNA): TGTGCCAGCAGCTTAGCGCGACGGTACTACGAGCAGTACTTC. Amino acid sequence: CASSLARRYYEQYF.

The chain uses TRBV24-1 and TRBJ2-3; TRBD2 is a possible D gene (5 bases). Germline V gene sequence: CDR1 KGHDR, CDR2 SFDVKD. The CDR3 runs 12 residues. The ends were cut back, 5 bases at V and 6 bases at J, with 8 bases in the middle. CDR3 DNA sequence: TGTGCCACCAGTGCGATAGCGGATACGCAGTATTTT. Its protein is CATSAIADTQYF.

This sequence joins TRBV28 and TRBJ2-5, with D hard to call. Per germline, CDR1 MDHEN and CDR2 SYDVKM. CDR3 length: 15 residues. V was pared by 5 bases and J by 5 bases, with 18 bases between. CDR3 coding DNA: TGTGCCAGCAGTCCCCCGCCCTCAGGTGTGGAGACCCAGTACTTC. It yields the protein CASSPPPSGVETQYF.

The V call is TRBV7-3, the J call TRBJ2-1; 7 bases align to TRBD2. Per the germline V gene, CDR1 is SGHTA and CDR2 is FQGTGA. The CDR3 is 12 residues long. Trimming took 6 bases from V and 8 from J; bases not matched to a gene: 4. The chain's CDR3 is CASRGREDEQFF. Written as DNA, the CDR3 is TGTGCCAGCAGGGGGAGGGAAGATGAGCAGTTCTTC.

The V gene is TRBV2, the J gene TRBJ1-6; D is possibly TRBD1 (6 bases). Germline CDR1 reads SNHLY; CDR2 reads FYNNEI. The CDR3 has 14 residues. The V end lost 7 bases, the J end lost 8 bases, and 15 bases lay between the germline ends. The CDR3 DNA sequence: TGTGCCAGCACCAGGGGAGATAGTTATTCACCCCTCCACTTT. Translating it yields CASTRGDSYSPLHF.

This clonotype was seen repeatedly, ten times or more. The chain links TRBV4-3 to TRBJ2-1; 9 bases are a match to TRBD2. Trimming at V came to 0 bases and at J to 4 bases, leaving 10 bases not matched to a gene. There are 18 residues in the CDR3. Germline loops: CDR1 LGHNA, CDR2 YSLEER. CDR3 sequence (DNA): TGCGCCAGCAGCCAAGATGCAGCAGGCGGGAGGGGATACAATGAGCAGTTCTTC. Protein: CASSQDAAGGRGYNEQFF.

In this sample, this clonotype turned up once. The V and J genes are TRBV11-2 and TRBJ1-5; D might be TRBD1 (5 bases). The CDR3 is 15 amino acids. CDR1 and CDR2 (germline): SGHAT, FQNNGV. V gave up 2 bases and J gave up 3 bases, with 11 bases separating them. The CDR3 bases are TGTGCCAGCAGCTTATTATCAGGGTTCAATCAGCCCCAGCATTTT. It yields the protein CASSLLSGFNQPQHF. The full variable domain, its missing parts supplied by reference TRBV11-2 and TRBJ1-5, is EAGVAQSPRYKIIEKRQSVAFWCNPISGHATLYWYQQILGQGPKLLIQFQNNGVVDDSQLPKDRFSAERLKGVDSTLKIQPAKLEDSAVYLCASSLLSGFNQPQHFGDGTRLSIL.